Listed below are T cell receptor beta chains from one sample, sequenced in a study of cytomegalovirus exposure and HLA in healthy donors. Libraries were prepared by immunoSEQ multiplex PCR; TCRdb keeps only in-frame clonotypes and omits some of them. The data hold 250,000 to 350,000 clones, with more than 80% observed a single time. Material for sequencing was PBMCs. These receptors all come from a middle-aged man in good health and CMV-seropositive. The CDR3 runs from the conserved cysteine through the conserved F or W. The order of the fields is V gene, J gene, CDR3 protein.

v_call: TRBV6-5
j_call: TRBJ1-4
cdr3_aa: CASSQGGGAGEKLFF

v_call: TRBV7-7
j_call: TRBJ2-5
cdr3_aa: CASSLAGGGETQYF

v_call: TRBV27
j_call: TRBJ2-7
cdr3_aa: CASSPGHRYEQYF

v_call: TRBV10-3
j_call: TRBJ2-7
cdr3_aa: CAISESQGSSYEQYF

v_call: TRBV7-9
j_call: TRBJ2-5
cdr3_aa: CASSLRGGGETQYF

v_call: TRBV15
j_call: TRBJ1-5
cdr3_aa: CATSRVSGRSNQPQHF

v_call: TRBV27
j_call: TRBJ1-6
cdr3_aa: CASSGWATGRDNSPLHF

v_call: TRBV7-9
j_call: TRBJ1-4
cdr3_aa: CASSRQDATNEKLFF

v_call: TRBV28
j_call: TRBJ1-5
cdr3_aa: CASSLDRMYSNQPQHF

v_call: TRBV18
j_call: TRBJ2-3
cdr3_aa: CASSQGTSGRTDTQYF

v_call: TRBV21-1
j_call: TRBJ1-1
cdr3_aa: CASSKAQGGNTEAFF

v_call: TRBV27
j_call: TRBJ1-6
cdr3_aa: CASSFYYPRNSPLHF

v_call: TRBV6-4
j_call: TRBJ2-1
cdr3_aa: CASSVSSGNEQFF

v_call: TRBV7-8
j_call: TRBJ2-5
cdr3_aa: CASSKSDRQTQYF

v_call: TRBV25-1
j_call: TRBJ2-1
cdr3_aa: CASSAQGSSYNEQFF

v_call: TRBV7-3
j_call: TRBJ2-3
cdr3_aa: CASSLDRGGDTQYF

v_call: TRBV4-3
j_call: TRBJ2-7
cdr3_aa: CASSRGQGSYEQYF

v_call: TRBV29-1
j_call: TRBJ2-1
cdr3_aa: CSVGGTSAGTVNWYNEQFF

v_call: TRBV5-1
j_call: TRBJ2-1
cdr3_aa: CASSRDTLYNEQFF

v_call: TRBV5-1
j_call: TRBJ2-2
cdr3_aa: CASSLRYRPPNTGELFF

v_call: TRBV4-1
j_call: TRBJ2-3
cdr3_aa: CASSQDGREGADTQYF

v_call: TRBV7-9
j_call: TRBJ1-1
cdr3_aa: CASLPGGYTEAFF

v_call: TRBV28
j_call: TRBJ1-5
cdr3_aa: CASSEGTGRNQPQHF

v_call: TRBV5-1
j_call: TRBJ2-7
cdr3_aa: CASSLRGSPYEQYF

v_call: TRBV15
j_call: NA
cdr3_aa: CATSRDFIQRPYEQYF

v_call: TRBV6-5
j_call: TRBJ2-3
cdr3_aa: CASSYGGQGRDTQYF

v_call: TRBV7-9
j_call: TRBJ2-5
cdr3_aa: CASTVYSPGSQETQYF

v_call: TRBV14
j_call: TRBJ2-7
cdr3_aa: CASSQVGLPVDDEQYF